The clone carrying this TCR beta chain showed up many times. Researchers amplified the TCR beta CDR3 regions from RNA transcripts. The TCR CDR3 was amplified in a first-round RT-PCR using the HTBI primer set. A single record per CDR3 protein comes from TCRdb applying MiXCR to the multiplex PCR reads. The sample records some 720,000 distinct CDR3 sequences, roughly 17% being singletons. There are 15 residues in the CDR3. J gave up 2 bases and V 4 bases, and 6 bases lay outside the gene matches. Germline V gives CDR1 LGHDT, CDR2 YNNKEL (reference sequence). Stable disease denoted Graves' hyperthyroidism without ophthalmopathy progression within 18 months. Out of approximately 10 ml of fresh peripheral blood came the PBMCs. These data belong to a study of T cells in Graves' hyperthyroidism and ophthalmopathy. Overall study context: The authors collected peripheral blood at initial diagnosis, before any treatment.

This receptor was identified in a man younger than 35 with Graves' hyperthyroidism. The specimen was blood. The chain employs TRBV3-1 and TRBJ2-7; 9 nucleotides align to TRBD2. CDR3 amino acids: CASSPASGATYEQYF. The CDR3 nucleotides are TGTGCCAGCAGCCCCGCTAGCGGGGCGACCTACGAGCAGTACTTC.